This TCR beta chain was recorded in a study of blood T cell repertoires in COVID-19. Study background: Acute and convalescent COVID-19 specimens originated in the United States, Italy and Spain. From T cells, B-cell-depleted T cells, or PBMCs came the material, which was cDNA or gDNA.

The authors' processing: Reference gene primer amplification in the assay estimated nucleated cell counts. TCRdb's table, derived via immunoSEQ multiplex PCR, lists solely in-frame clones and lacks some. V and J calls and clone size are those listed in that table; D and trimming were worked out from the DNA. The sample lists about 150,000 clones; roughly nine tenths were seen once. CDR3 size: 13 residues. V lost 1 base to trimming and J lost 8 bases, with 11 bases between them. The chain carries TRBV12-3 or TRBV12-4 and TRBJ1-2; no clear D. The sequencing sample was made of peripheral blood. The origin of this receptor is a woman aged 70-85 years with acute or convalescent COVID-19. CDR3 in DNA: TGTGCCAGCAGTTTAGGGAGCCCCCGGGGCTACACCTTC. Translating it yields CASSLGSPRGYTF.